One and the same sample provided the 29 T cell receptor beta chains below, sequenced in a study of blood T cell repertoires in COVID-19. The method was immunoSEQ multiplex PCR; TCRdb's version includes in-frame clones alone and lacks a portion of them. This table holds about 250,000 clones, roughly 88% found once. The sample taken for sequencing was peripheral blood. The receptors here all came from a woman aged 25 to 39 with acute or convalescent COVID-19.

V and J are TRBV21-1 and TRBJ2-1; the table's D call, TRBD2, has no DNA check behind it. TRBV21-1 corresponds to a pseudogene. This CDR3 spans 20 amino acids. CDR3 sequence: CASSNSRTSGRIGSYNEQFF. CDR3 sequence (DNA): TGTGCCAGCAGCAATTCGCGGACTAGCGGAAGGATAGGGTCCTACAATGAGCAGTTCTTC.

The chain carries TRBV29-1 and TRBJ2-7; possible D gene TRBD1, 5 bases. Between the trimmed V and J ends, which lost 2 bases and 2 bases, there was a span of 19 bases. The germline V gene has CDR1 SQVTM and CDR2 ANQGSEA. The CDR3 loop spans 16 amino acids. CDR3 bases: TGCAGCGTTGAAAGTCAACTGGCAGGACAAGCCTACGAGCAGTACTTC. It translates to CSVESQLAGQAYEQYF.

This clone was seen just once. The chain joins TRBV10-3 to TRBJ1-5; 11 bases map to TRBD1. This CDR3 is 16 amino acids long. Germline assignment: CDR1 ENHRY and CDR2 SYGVKD. V shed 0 bases, J shed 6 bases, and the junction held 4 bases outside the gene matches. CDR3 region: CAISESLDRGRQPQHF. CDR3 DNA sequence: TGTGCCATCAGTGAGTCGCTGGACAGGGGGCGTCAGCCCCAGCATTTT.

This clone came up a few times. The rearrangement links TRBV6-5 to TRBJ2-1; the D gene is possibly TRBD1 (6 bases). The V and J ends lost 6 bases and 9 bases respectively, with 18 bases between them. The CDR3 is 14 amino acids. Germline V gene sequence: CDR1 MNHEY, CDR2 SVGAGI. The CDR3, as DNA: TGTGCCAGCAGATCCAGGGGTAGCCTCGGTGAGCAGTTCTTC. Its protein is CASRSRGSLGEQFF.

The chain is built from TRBV14 and TRBJ2-1, with D possibly matching TRBD1 (6 bases). Germline V gene sequence: CDR1 SGHDN, CDR2 FVKESK. Trimming removed 0 bases from V and 5 bases from J, with 17 bases in between. CDR3 length equals 17 residues. This CDR3 reads CASSQDAGRGSHNEQFF. CDR3 nucleotide sequence: TGTGCCAGCAGCCAAGATGCCGGAAGGGGGTCCCACAATGAGCAGTTCTTC. Together with reference TRBV14 and TRBJ2-1, the CDR3 gives the full variable domain: EAGVTQFPSHSVIEKGQTVTLRCDPISGHDNLYWYRRVMGKEIKFLLHFVKESKQDESGMPNNRFLAERTGGTYSTLKVQPAELEDSGVYFCASSQDAGRGSHNEQFFGPGTRLTVL.

The J gene is TRBJ1-2, the V gene TRBV29-1, with D possibly TRBD1 on 6 matching bases. The germline gives CDR1 SQVTM, CDR2 ANQGSEA. The CDR3 runs to 12 residues. Trimming removed 7 bases at V and 5 bases at J, with 14 bases between. The CDR3 DNA sequence: TGCAGCGGAAAGGTCGGACAGTATGGCTACACCTTC. Protein sequence: CSGKVGQYGYTF.

The rearrangement uses TRBV5-1 and TRBJ2-5, with 9 nucleotides matching TRBD2. This CDR3 region has 15 residues. V gave up 1 base and J gave up 5 bases; unmatched junction bases: 6. CDR1 and CDR2 (germline): SGHRS, YFSETQ. CDR3: CASSLISGSEETQYF. The DNA of the CDR3 is TGCGCCAGCAGCTTGATTAGCGGGAGTGAGGAGACCCAGTACTTC.

V is TRBV5-6 and J is TRBJ2-5, with 14 nucleotides matching TRBD2. V was pared by 2 bases and J by 6 bases, with 9 bases of the junction left unmatched. This CDR3 contains 17 residues. Germline V gene lookup returns CDR1 SGHDT and CDR2 YYEEEE. The DNA for the CDR3 is TGTGCCAGCAGCTTCGTGAAGACTAGCGGGAGGGCAAAGACCCAGTACTTC. Protein: CASSFVKTSGRAKTQYF.

J is TRBJ1-1 and V is TRBV6-4; D is unclear. Trimming removed 0 bases at V and 5 bases at J, with 7 bases between. Germline V lookup: CDR1 MRHNA, CDR2 SNTAGT. This CDR3 is built from 13 residues. The CDR3 nucleotides are TGTGCCAGCAGTGACTCCCGCGGTACTGAAGCTTTCTTT. The encoded protein is CASSDSRGTEAFF.

This clone has only a few counts. J is TRBJ1-5 and V is TRBV5-1; no clear D. Trimming cost V 0 bases and J 2 bases, with 15 bases left between them. Germline V gene lookup returns CDR1 SGHRS and CDR2 YFSETQ. This CDR3 has 17 residues. The CDR3 reads CASSLGGTFGGNQPQHF. CDR3 DNA sequence: TGCGCCAGCAGCTTGGGGGGTACGTTCGGGGGCAATCAGCCCCAGCATTTT.

The CDR3 is CASSLTGTTTYNEQFF. CDR3 bases: TGTGCCAGCAGCTTAACCGGGACTACTACTTACAATGAGCAGTTCTTC. The rearrangement uses TRBV7-3 and TRBJ2-1; 7 bases agree with TRBD2. Germline V lookup: CDR1 SGHTA, CDR2 FQGTGA. After removal of 0 bases from V and 4 bases from J, the junction contained 6 bases not matched to a gene. The CDR3 runs 16 residues.

This clone was seen only a few times. This CDR3 is CASSLGGSGRTYEQYF. DNA of the CDR3: TGTGCCAGCAGCTTGGGAGGTAGCGGGAGAACCTACGAGCAGTACTTC. The rearrangement joins TRBV5-4 to TRBJ2-7, with TRBD2 matching over 9 bases. The junction had 6 bases not matched to a gene; V was cut back by 0 bases and J by 2 bases. Germline CDR1 SGHNT, CDR2 YYREEE (reference sequence). This CDR3 has 16 amino acids.

This chain links TRBV6-2 or TRBV6-3 with TRBJ1-5; 8 nucleotides align to TRBD1. Per the germline V gene, CDR1 is MNHEY and CDR2 is SVGEGT. V was clipped by 4 bases and J by 11 bases; unmatched bases: 13. The CDR3 contains 15 residues. CDR3 protein: CASSSIGQGLRAQHF. The CDR3 region has the DNA TGTGCCAGCAGTTCTATCGGACAGGGCCTACGTGCCCAGCATTTT.

This chain connects TRBV6-2 or TRBV6-3 to TRBJ2-7; TRBD2 matches 10 bases. V was clipped by 2 bases and J by 3 bases; unmatched bases: 7. CDR3 size: 16 residues. The V gene's germline CDR1 is MNHEY and CDR2 SVGEGT. The CDR3 here is CASSYVASGGNYEQYF. In DNA, the CDR3 is TGTGCCAGCAGTTACGTTGCTAGCGGGGGTAACTACGAGCAGTACTTC.

The chain carries TRBV6-5 and TRBJ1-2; TRBD1 matches at 7 bases. The V gene end was trimmed by 2 bases and the J gene end by 10 bases; junction bases not matched to a gene: 10. The CDR3 has 14 residues. Germline CDR1 MNHEY, CDR2 SVGAGI. Here the CDR3 DNA reads TGTGCCAGCAGTTACCACCGGGACAGCCGAGTCTACACCTTC. Amino acids: CASSYHRDSRVYTF.

The genes are TRBV11-3 and TRBJ1-3; D is ambiguous. Trimming removed 1 base from V and 0 bases from J, with 10 bases in between. CDR1 and CDR2 from the germline V gene are SGHNT and YENEEA. The CDR3 extends over 16 amino acids. The CDR3 coding sequence is TGTGCCAGCAGCTTAGTTGTCTCGAGCTCTGGAAACACCATATATTTT. Its protein is CASSLVVSSSGNTIYF. The full variable domain, rest sourced from reference TRBV11-3 and TRBJ1-3, is EAGVVQSPRYKIIEKKQPVAFWCNPISGHNTLYWYLQNLGQGPELLIRYENEEAVDDSQLPKDRFSAERLKGVDSTLKIQPAELGDSAVYLCASSLVVSSSGNTIYFGEGSWLTVV.

This chain connects TRBV7-3 to TRBJ2-1, with 9 bases that match TRBD2. The CDR3 runs to 15 residues. The junction had 3 bases not matched to a gene; V was cut back by 2 bases and J by 4 bases. CDR1 and CDR2 from the germline V gene are SGHTA and FQGTGA. This CDR3 reads CASSLASGTYNEQFF. CDR3 DNA: TGTGCCAGCAGCTTAGCTAGCGGGACATACAATGAGCAGTTCTTC. Full variable domain (remainder filled in from reference TRBV7-3 and TRBJ2-1): GAGVSQTPSNKVTEKGKYVELRCDPISGHTALYWYRQSLGQGPEFLIYFQGTGAADDSGLPNDRFFAVRPEGSVSTLKIQRTERGDSAVYLCASSLASGTYNEQFFGPGTRLTVL.

V gene TRBV27 combines with J gene TRBJ1-5, with a weak D call TRBD1 (5 bases). The germline gives CDR1 MNHEY, CDR2 SMNVEV (reference sequence). Trimming removed 3 bases at V and 0 bases at J, with 6 bases between. The CDR3 length is 14 residues. Here the CDR3 reads CASSLTASNQPQHF. CDR3 DNA sequence: TGTGCCAGCAGTTTGACAGCTAGCAATCAGCCCCAGCATTTT.

The V gene is TRBV12-2, the J gene TRBJ1-1; TRBD1, as called in the table, went unchecked against the DNA. TRBV12-2 is a recognized pseudogene. The CDR3 extends over 17 amino acids. This chain's CDR3 is CASRAPGQLPFGTEAFF. The CDR3, as DNA: TGTGCAAGTCGCGCTCCGGGACAGCTACCTTTCGGGACTGAAGCTTTCTTT.

The J gene is TRBJ1-5, the V gene TRBV6-2 or TRBV6-3; TRBD1 matches at 8 bases. V trimming: 4 bases; J trimming: 3 bases; junction bases outside the gene matches: 11. Germline CDR1 MNHEY, CDR2 SVGEGT. This CDR3 contains 17 residues. Written as DNA, the CDR3 is TGTGCCAGCAGTTCTGGACAGGGAAGGCACTCCAATCAGCCCCAGCATTTT. Translating it yields CASSSGQGRHSNQPQHF.

This chain links TRBV19 with TRBJ2-1, with 10 bases fitting TRBD2. Germline values: CDR1 LNHDA, CDR2 SQIVND (reference sequence). The junction had 3 bases not matched to a gene; V was cut back by 1 base and J by 6 bases. This CDR3 spans 15 amino acids. The CDR3 protein is CASSIGTSGLNEQFF. CDR3 DNA sequence: TGTGCCAGTAGTATAGGGACTAGCGGCCTCAATGAGCAGTTCTTC.

The CDR3, as DNA: TGTGCCAGCAGCCAAGGACTAGCTGGAAATGAGCAGTTCTTC. Translation: CASSQGLAGNEQFF. V gene TRBV3-1 (or the pseudogene TRBV3-2) combines with J gene TRBJ2-1, with TRBD2 identical over 7 bases. The V gene's germline CDR1 is LGHDT and CDR2 YNNKEL (reference sequence). The CDR3 has 14 amino acids. The V gene end was trimmed by 1 base and the J gene end by 7 bases; junction bases not matched to a gene: 4.

J is TRBJ2-7 and V is TRBV7-8, with a tentative D call TRBD1 (5 bases). CDR3 length: 16 residues. V lost 5 bases to trimming and J lost 0 bases, with 17 bases between them. In germline, CDR1 is SGHVS, CDR2 FQNEAQ. The CDR3 loop is CASSLGVASSSYEQYF. The CDR3 nucleotides read TGTGCCAGCAGCCTAGGGGTAGCCTCGAGCTCCTACGAGCAGTACTTC.

The chain links TRBV7-9 to TRBJ1-2, with TRBD1 matching 7 bases. The V gene's germline CDR1 is SEHNR and CDR2 FQNEAQ (reference sequence). The J segment lost 7 bases and the V segment lost 5 bases, leaving 10 bases of the junction unmatched. The CDR3 totals 14 residues. The CDR3 here is CASSTGTAFFGYTF. CDR3 in DNA: TGTGCCAGCAGCACCGGGACAGCCTTCTTTGGCTACACCTTC.

This clone appeared a single time. The chain has TRBV5-4 and TRBJ2-6; D is undetermined. The CDR3 length is 15 residues. Germline values: CDR1 SGHNT, CDR2 YYREEE (reference sequence). The V end lost 0 bases, the J end lost 1 base, and 5 bases lay between the germline ends. The CDR3 coding sequence is TGTGCCAGCAGCTTGGGGCAGTCTGGGGCCAACGTCCTGACTTTC. Its translation: CASSLGQSGANVLTF.

The V gene is TRBV27, the J gene TRBJ1-4; no firm D call. The CDR3 is made up of 15 amino acids. V shed 4 bases and J shed 0 bases, with 9 bases lying between them. Germline lookup yields CDR1 MNHEY and CDR2 SMNVEV (reference sequence). In DNA, the CDR3 is TGTGCCAGCAGTTCCATATCAGCAACTAATGAAAAACTGTTTTTT. Amino acids: CASSSISATNEKLFF.

The chain couples TRBV27 to TRBJ1-4; TRBD1 aligns across 8 bases. V was clipped by 8 bases and J by 0 bases; unmatched bases: 5. The CDR3 runs to 15 residues. Germline CDR1 reads MNHEY; CDR2 reads SMNVEV (reference sequence). In nucleotides, the CDR3 is TGTGCCAGCCGACAGGGGCTATCAACTAATGAAAAACTGTTTTTT. It yields the protein CASRQGLSTNEKLFF.

The gene calls are TRBV10-1 and TRBJ2-1, with D maybe TRBD2 (5 bases). The CDR3 loop spans 16 amino acids. Trimming cost V 4 bases and J 0 bases, with 13 bases left between them. Germline CDR1 and CDR2: WNHNN and SYGVQD (reference sequence). The CDR3 region is CASSVSSQSSYNEQFF. Here the CDR3 DNA reads TGCGCCAGCAGTGTTTCTAGCCAGAGCTCCTACAATGAGCAGTTCTTC.

The J gene is TRBJ1-5, the V gene TRBV6-5; the D gene is possibly TRBD1 (6 bases). The germline CDR1 and CDR2 sequences are MNHEY and SVGAGI. Trimming stripped 6 bases from V and 4 bases from J, with 16 bases between. CDR3 length equals 15 residues. CDR3 residues: CASSRIQGPNQPQHF. The CDR3 DNA follows: TGTGCCAGCAGCCGTATCCAGGGGCCAAATCAGCCCCAGCATTTT.